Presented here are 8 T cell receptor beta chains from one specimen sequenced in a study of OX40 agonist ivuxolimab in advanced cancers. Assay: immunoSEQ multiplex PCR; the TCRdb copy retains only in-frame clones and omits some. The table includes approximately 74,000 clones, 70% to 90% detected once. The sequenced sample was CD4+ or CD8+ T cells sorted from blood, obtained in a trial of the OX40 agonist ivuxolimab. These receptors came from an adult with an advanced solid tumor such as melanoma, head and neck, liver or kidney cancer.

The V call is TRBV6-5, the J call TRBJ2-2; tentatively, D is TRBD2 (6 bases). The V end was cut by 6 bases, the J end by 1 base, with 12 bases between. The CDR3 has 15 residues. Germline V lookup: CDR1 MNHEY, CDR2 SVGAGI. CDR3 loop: CASRLAALNTGELFF. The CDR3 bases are TGTGCCAGCAGGTTAGCGGCCTTGAACACCGGGGAGCTGTTTTTT.

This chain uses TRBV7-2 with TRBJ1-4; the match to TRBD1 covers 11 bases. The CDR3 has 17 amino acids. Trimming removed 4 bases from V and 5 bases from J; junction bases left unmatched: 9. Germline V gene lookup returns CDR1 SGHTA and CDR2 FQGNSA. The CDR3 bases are TGTGCCAGCAGCTCGAAAGGACAGGGGGCCCTAAATGAAAAACTGTTTTTT. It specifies CASSSKGQGALNEKLFF.

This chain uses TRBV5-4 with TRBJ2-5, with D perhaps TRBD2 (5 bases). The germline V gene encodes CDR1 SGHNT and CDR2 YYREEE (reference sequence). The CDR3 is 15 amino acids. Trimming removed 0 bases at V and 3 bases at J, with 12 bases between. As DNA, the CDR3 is TGTGCCAGCAGCTTGGGTCTCGGGGTTAAAGAGACCCAGTACTTC. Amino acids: CASSLGLGVKETQYF.

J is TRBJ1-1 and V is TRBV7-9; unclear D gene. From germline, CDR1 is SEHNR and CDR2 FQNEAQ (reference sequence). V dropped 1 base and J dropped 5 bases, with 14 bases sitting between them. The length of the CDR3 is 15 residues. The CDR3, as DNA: TGTGCCAGCAGCTTAGAGATTAGGGCTATTACTGAAGCTTTCTTT. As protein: CASSLEIRAITEAFF.

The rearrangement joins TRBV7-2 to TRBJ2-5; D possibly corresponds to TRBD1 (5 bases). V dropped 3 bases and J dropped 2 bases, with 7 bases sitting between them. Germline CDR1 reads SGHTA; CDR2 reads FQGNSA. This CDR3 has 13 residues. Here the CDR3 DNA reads TGTGCCAGCAGCTTGCAGGGTCAAGAGACCCAGTACTTC. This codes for CASSLQGQETQYF.

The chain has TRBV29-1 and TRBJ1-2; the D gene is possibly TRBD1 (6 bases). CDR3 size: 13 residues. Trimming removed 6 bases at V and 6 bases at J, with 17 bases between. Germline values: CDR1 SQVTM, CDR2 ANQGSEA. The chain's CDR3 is CSVRTVLADGYTF. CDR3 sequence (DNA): TGCAGCGTAAGGACAGTGCTCGCCGATGGCTACACCTTC.

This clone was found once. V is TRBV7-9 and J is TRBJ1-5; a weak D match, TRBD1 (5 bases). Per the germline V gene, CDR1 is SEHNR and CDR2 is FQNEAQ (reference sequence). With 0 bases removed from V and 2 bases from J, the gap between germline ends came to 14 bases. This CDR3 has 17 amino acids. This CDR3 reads CASSLARVGDGNQPQHF. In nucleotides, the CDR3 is TGTGCCAGCAGCTTAGCGCGTGTGGGGGACGGCAATCAGCCCCAGCATTTT. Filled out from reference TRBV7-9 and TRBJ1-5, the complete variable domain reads DTGVSQNPRHKITKRGQNVTFRCDPISEHNRLYWYRQTLGQGPEFLTYFQNEAQLEKSRLLSDRFSAERPKGSFSTLEIQRTEQGDSAMYLCASSLARVGDGNQPQHFGDGTRLSIL.

This CDR3 is CSASQGTEAFF. The CDR3 DNA reads TGCAGCGCTTCACAGGGCACTGAAGCTTTCTTT. The rearrangement uses TRBV29-1 and TRBJ1-1, with D possibly matching TRBD1 (6 bases). V lost 7 bases to trimming and J lost 4 bases, with 10 bases between them. The CDR3 runs to 11 residues. Germline V gene lookup returns CDR1 SQVTM and CDR2 ANQGSEA.